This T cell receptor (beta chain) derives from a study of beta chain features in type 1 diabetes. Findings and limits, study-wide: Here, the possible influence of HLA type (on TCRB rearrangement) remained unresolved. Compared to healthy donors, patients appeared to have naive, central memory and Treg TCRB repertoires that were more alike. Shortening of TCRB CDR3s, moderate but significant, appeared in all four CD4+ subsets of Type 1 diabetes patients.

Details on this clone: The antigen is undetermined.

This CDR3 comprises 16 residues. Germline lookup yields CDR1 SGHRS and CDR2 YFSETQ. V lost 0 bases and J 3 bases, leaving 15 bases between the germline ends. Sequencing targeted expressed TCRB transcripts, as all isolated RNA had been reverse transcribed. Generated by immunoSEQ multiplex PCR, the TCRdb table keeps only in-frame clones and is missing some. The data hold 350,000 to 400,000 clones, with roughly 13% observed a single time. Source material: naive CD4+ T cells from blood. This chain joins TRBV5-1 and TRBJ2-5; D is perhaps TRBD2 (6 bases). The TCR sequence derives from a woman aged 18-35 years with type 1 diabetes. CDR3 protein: CASSLDLRGMKETQYF. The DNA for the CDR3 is TGCGCCAGCAGCTTGGACCTACGGGGGATGAAAGAGACCCAGTACTTC. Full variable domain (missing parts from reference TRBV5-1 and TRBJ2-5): KAGVTQTPRYLIKTRGQQVTLSCSPISGHRSVSWYQQTPGQGLQFLFEYFSETQRNKGNFPGRFSGRQFSNSRSEMNVSTLELGDSALYLCASSLDLRGMKETQYFGPGTRLLVL.